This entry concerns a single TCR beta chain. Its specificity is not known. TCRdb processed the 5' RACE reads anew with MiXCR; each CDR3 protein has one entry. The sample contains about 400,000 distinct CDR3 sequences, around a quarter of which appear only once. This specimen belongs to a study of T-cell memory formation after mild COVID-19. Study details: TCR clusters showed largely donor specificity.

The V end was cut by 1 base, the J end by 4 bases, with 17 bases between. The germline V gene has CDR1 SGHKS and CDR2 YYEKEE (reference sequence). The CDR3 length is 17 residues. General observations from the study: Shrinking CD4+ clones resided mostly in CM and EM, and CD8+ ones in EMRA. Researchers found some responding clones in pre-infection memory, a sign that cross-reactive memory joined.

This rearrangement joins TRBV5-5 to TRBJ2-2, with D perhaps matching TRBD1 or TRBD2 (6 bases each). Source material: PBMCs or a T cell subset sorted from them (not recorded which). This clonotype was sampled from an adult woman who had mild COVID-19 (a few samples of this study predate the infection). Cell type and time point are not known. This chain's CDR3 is CASSLPGFEGGTGELFF. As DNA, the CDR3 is TGTGCCAGCAGCTTGCCAGGGTTCGAGGGGGGCACCGGGGAGCTGTTTTTT.